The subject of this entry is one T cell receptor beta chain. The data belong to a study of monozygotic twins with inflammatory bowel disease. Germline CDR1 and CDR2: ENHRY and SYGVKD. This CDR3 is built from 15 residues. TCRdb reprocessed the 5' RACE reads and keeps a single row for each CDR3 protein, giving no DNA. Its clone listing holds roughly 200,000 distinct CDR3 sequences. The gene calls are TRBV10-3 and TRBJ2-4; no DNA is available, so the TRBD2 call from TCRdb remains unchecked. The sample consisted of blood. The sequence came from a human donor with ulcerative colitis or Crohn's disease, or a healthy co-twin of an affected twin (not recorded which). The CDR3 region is CAISDSSGGVLVQYF.